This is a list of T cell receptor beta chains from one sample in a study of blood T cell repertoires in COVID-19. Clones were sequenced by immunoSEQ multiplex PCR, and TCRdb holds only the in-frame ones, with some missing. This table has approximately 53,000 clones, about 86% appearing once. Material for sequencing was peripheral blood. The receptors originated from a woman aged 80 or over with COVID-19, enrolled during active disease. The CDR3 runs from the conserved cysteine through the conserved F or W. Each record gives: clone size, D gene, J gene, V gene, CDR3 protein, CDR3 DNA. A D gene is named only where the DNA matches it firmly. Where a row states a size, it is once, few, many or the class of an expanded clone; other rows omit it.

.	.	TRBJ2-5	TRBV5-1	CASSLAQLPQETQYF	TGCGCCAGCAGCTTGGCCCAGTTACCCCAAGAGACCCAGTACTTC
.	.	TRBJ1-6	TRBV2	CASNSYNSPLHF	TGTGCCAGCAACAGTTATAATTCACCCCTCCACTTT
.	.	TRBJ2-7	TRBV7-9	CASSLQGSGFEQYF	TGTGCCAGCAGCTTACAGGGAAGTGGTTTCGAGCAGTACTTC
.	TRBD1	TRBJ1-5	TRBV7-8	CASSPRTGSQPQHF	TGTGCCAGCAGCCCTCGGACAGGGAGTCAGCCCCAGCATTTT
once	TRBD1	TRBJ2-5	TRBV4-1	CASSPPTSGGRETQYF	TGCGCCAGCAGCCCCCCGACGTCAGGGGGCAGAGAGACCCAGTACTTC
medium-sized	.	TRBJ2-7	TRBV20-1	CSARTRAEQYF	TGCAGTGCTAGAACCAGGGCCGAGCAGTACTTC
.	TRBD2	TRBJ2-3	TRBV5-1	CASSFGRGGGTDTQYF	TGCGCCAGCAGCTTTGGACGCGGGGGGGGTACAGATACGCAGTATTTT
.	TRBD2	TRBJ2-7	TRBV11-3	CASSFRAGAYEQYF	TGTGCCAGCAGCTTCAGAGCGGGAGCCTACGAGCAGTACTTC
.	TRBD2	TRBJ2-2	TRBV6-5	CASERDPNTGELFF	TGTGCCAGCGAGCGGGACCCTAACACCGGGGAGCTGTTTTTT
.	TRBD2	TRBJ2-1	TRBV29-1	CSVNGLAGEQFF	TGCAGCGTAAATGGACTAGCCGGTGAGCAGTTCTTC
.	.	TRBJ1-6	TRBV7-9	CASSLGGGGSPLHF	TGTGCCAGCAGCTTAGGCGGGGGAGGTTCACCCCTCCACTTT
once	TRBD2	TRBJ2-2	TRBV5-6	CASSSSRVSGSTGELFF	TGTGCCAGCAGCTCCAGTAGGGTGAGCGGGAGCACCGGGGAGCTGTTTTTT
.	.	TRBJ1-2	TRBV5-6	CASSLAGEDYGYTF	TGTGCCAGCAGCTTGGCCGGGGAAGACTATGGCTACACCTTC
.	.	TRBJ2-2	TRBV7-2	CASSSGGYTGELFF	TGTGCCAGCAGCTCGGGGGGCTACACCGGGGAGCTGTTTTTT
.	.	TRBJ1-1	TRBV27	CASSFPGQNAEAFF	TGTGCCAGCAGTTTCCCCGGACAGAACGCTGAAGCTTTCTTT
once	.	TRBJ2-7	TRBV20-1	CSSSEDYEQYF	TGCAGTTCCTCGGAGGACTACGAGCAGTACTTC
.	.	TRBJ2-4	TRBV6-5	CASNPGHIAKNIQYF	TGTGCCAGCAATCCGGGACATATAGCCAAAAACATTCAGTACTTC
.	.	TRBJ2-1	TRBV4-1	CASSQEKASGDSKQFF	TGCGCCAGCAGCCAAGAGAAGGCTAGTGGGGACTCTAAGCAGTTCTTC
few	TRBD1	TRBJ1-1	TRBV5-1	CASSGQGSNTEAFF	TGCGCCAGCAGCGGACAGGGCAGCAACACTGAAGCTTTCTTT
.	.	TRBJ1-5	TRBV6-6	CASTPSRPNSNQPQHF	TGTGCCAGCACTCCTAGTAGGCCGAATAGCAATCAGCCCCAGCATTTT
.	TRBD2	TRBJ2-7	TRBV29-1	CSVDSGLGTYEQYF	TGCAGCGTTGATTCGGGACTAGGAACCTACGAGCAGTACTTC
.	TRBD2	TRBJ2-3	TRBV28	CASRGHTIAGSNTQYF	TGTGCCAGCAGGGGACATACTATAGCGGGATCAAATACGCAGTATTTT
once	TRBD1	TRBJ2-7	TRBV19	CASSSSGQRAYEQYF	TGTGCCAGTAGTAGCTCGGGACAGAGAGCCTACGAGCAGTACTTC
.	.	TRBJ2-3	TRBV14	CASSIEHSLQYF	TGTGCCAGCAGTATAGAGCATTCCCTGCAGTATTTT
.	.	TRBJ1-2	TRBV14	CASSLRGAKGGYTF	TGTGCCAGCAGCCTCCGGGGGGCCAAGGGTGGCTACACCTTC
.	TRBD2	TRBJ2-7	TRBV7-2	CASSLSGRAGYEQYF	TGTGCCAGCAGCCTTAGCGGGAGGGCAGGATACGAGCAGTACTTC
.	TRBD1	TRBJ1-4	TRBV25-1	CASKVQGAAAEKLFF	TGTGCCAGCAAGGTACAGGGGGCCGCGGCTGAAAAACTGTTTTTT
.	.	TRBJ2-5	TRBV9	CASSVGPLRETQYF	TGTGCCAGCAGCGTAGGCCCGCTCCGGGAGACCCAGTACTTC
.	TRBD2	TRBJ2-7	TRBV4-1	CASSQDGGGPLSYEQYF	TGCGCCAGCAGCCAAGACGGGGGGGGTCCCCTTTCTTACGAGCAGTACTTC
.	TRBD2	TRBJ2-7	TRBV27	CASKLAAWTYEQYF	TGTGCCAGCAAACTAGCGGCTTGGACCTACGAGCAGTACTTC
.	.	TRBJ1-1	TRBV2	CASSEAGENTEAFF	TGTGCCAGCAGTGAGGCGGGGGAGAACACTGAAGCTTTCTTT
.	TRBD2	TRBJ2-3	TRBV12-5	CASGFAGASGTQYF	TGTGCTAGTGGTTTCGCGGGAGCTAGCGGTACGCAGTATTTT
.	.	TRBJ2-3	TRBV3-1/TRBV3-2	CASSPLWPDTQYF	TGTGCCAGCAGCCCCCTCTGGCCAGATACGCAGTATTTT
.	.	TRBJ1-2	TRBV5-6	CASSLVGRGNYGYTF	TGTGCCAGCAGCTTGGTGGGGAGAGGGAACTATGGCTACACCTTC
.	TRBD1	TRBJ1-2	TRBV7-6	CASSLKGQEGYGYTF	TGTGCCAGCAGCTTAAAGGGACAGGAGGGGTATGGCTACACCTTC
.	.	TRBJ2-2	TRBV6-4	CASSDSSAGELFF	TGTGCCAGCAGTGACTCTAGCGCCGGGGAGCTGTTTTTT